The rows below give T cell receptor beta chains drawn from one sample of a study of blood T cell repertoires in COVID-19. Some clones are missing from TCRdb's copy, which holds only in-frame ones; the method was immunoSEQ multiplex PCR. Of about 49,000 clones listed, about 85% were seen once; the top ten hold around 14%. What was sequenced was peripheral blood. Receptors originate from a human donor in a cohort sampled during active COVID-19. The CDR3 runs from the conserved cysteine through the conserved F or W. D genes are given only for firm matches.

d_call | v_call | cdr3_aa
- | TRBV6-2/TRBV6-3 | CASSLGRAYGYTF
TRBD1 | TRBV18 | CASSDREVYGYTF
TRBD1 | TRBV6-5 | CASRGQLNTEAFF
TRBD1 | TRBV9 | CASSVRDRGYEQYF
- | TRBV18 | CASSPYETVRLAGELFF
- | TRBV27 | CASSLGPYSYGYTF
- | TRBV27 | CASGPGGLGSGEKLFF
- | TRBV2 | CASSDPRKLGGNEKLFF
TRBD1 | TRBV18 | CASSQVGQIGWKQYF
TRBD2 | TRBV6-2/TRBV6-3 | CASSFPPEWTRNAYEQYF
- | TRBV19 | CASSMVWQGPLRAFF
- | TRBV6-5 | CASSYEAASGNTEAFF
- | TRBV30 | CAWSVGNTEAFF
- | TRBV3-1/TRBV3-2 | CASSQEASLGYTF
- | TRBV19 | CASSMNRHKNEKLFF
- | TRBV4-2 | CASSQDLGGLYEQYF
- | TRBV20-1 | CSTGGARGYTF
TRBD2 | TRBV3-1/TRBV3-2 | CASSPTSAEQFF
TRBD2 | TRBV9 | CASSMGLAGGNRNEQFF
- | TRBV19 | CASTHGGGGQPQHF
- | TRBV16 | CASSARTEPQHF
- | TRBV27 | CASSFNGKNIQYF
- | TRBV28 | CASSLGQHYGYTF
- | TRBV7-2 | CASSTDSGYSYEQYF
TRBD2 | TRBV27 | CASSLAGGPSDTQYF
TRBD1 | TRBV7-8 | CASFSGTGGIWDEKLFF